The entry below describes one T cell receptor (beta chain). J was trimmed by 7 bases and V by 6 bases; bases with no gene match: 5. Germline values: CDR1 SNHLY, CDR2 FYNNEI. The CDR3 consists of 14 residues. Seattle participants joined during active infection and were tracked over time. This entry comes from a study of blood T cell repertoires in COVID-19. Study details: Acute-phase and convalescent COVID-19 samples originated in the United States, Italy and Spain. Sources were T cells, B-cell-depleted T cells, or PBMCs; the material itself was cDNA or gDNA.

As originally analysed: Reference gene primers were amplified, and this amplification served to estimate nucleated cell counts. Clones were sequenced by immunoSEQ multiplex PCR, and TCRdb holds only the in-frame ones, with some missing. That table gives V, J and clone size, and the DNA gave D and trimming. The sample lists 300,000 to 350,000 clones, 75% to 90% seen once, with less than 3.5% in the top ten. Sequencing was carried out using peripheral blood. This chain uses TRBV2 with TRBJ1-5; TRBD1 matches 11 bases. The TCR comes from a woman in her thirties with COVID-19, enrolled during active disease. CDR3 in DNA: TGTGCCAGCAGCTCGGGACAGGGGGTACAGCCCCAGCATTTT. This sequence encodes CASSSGQGVQPQHF.